This is a list of T cell receptor beta chains from one sample in a study of T cells in Graves' hyperthyroidism and ophthalmopathy. TCRdb reprocessed the multiplex PCR reads via MiXCR and lists one record per CDR3 protein. Of some 600,000 distinct CDR3 sequences in the sample, about 14% were seen once. Sequenced material: blood. Receptors were obtained from a woman in her 30s with Graves' hyperthyroidism that later progressed to Graves' ophthalmopathy. CDR3s include the opening cysteine and the closing phenylalanine or tryptophan. Fields, in order: V gene, J gene, D gene, clone size, CDR3 DNA, CDR3 protein. The D gene is left open where the match is weak. Where a row states a size, it is once, few, many or the class of an expanded clone; other rows omit it.

TRBV6-1	TRBJ2-1	-	-	TGTGCCAGTGGGAAACTAGTCTACAATGAGCAGTTCTTC	CASGKLVYNEQFF
TRBV10-2	TRBJ1-6	-	many	TGCGCCAGCAAGGGAAAGGACTCCTATAATTCACCCCTCCACTTT	CASKGKDSYNSPLHF
TRBV11-2	TRBJ1-2	-	-	TGTGCCAGCAGCTTAGGAGGGGGGCTCGATGGCTACACCTTC	CASSLGGGLDGYTF
TRBV24-1	TRBJ2-2	-	many	TGTGCCACCAGTGATTGGAGGATCGGGGACACTTCCACCGGGGAGCTGTTTTTT	CATSDWRIGDTSTGELFF
TRBV20-1	TRBJ2-4	-	-	TGCAGTGCTAGCTCCTTCATCGCCAAAAACATTCAGTACTTC	CSASSFIAKNIQYF
TRBV19	TRBJ2-7	TRBD1	few	TGTGCCAGTACGAGGGGGCTGGGGTACGAGCAGTACTTC	CASTRGLGYEQYF
TRBV5-8	TRBJ1-3	-	-	TGTGCCAGCAGATCCGGGACAATAATCCGCAGAAACACCATATATTTT	CASRSGTIIRRNTIYF
TRBV20-1	TRBJ2-1	TRBD2	many	TGCAGTGCTAGAGAGGGACTAGCTGCATCCTACAATGAGCAGTTCTTC	CSAREGLAASYNEQFF
TRBV20-1	TRBJ1-5	-	many	TGCAGTGCCCGTTATGGGGGGAATAGCAATCAGCCCCAGCATTTT	CSARYGGNSNQPQHF
TRBV9	TRBJ2-1	TRBD2	many	TGTGCCAGCAGCGCCGAAAGGGGGTGGACTAGCGGTAACAATGAGCAGTTCTTC	CASSAERGWTSGNNEQFF
TRBV30	TRBJ2-7	-	many	TGTGCCTGGACAGGAAAGGACAGATCCTACGAGCAGTACTTC	CAWTGKDRSYEQYF
TRBV6-2/TRBV6-3	TRBJ1-1	-	many	TGTGCCAGCAGTTACCTTACAGGGACCAACACTGAAGCTTTCTTT	CASSYLTGTNTEAFF
TRBV9	TRBJ1-4	TRBD1	few	TGTGCCAGCAGCACCCGACAGGGGGCAGATGAAAAACTGTTTTTT	CASSTRQGADEKLFF
TRBV7-2	TRBJ2-7	-	many	TGTGCCAGCAGCCAAGGAATGGGGGAGATCTACGAGCAGTACTTC	CASSQGMGEIYEQYF
TRBV6-1	TRBJ1-2	-	many	TGTGCCAGCAGGCCCTTTGGCAGGGACTATGGCTACACCTTC	CASRPFGRDYGYTF
TRBV30	TRBJ2-6	-	few	TGTGCCTGGGATTTCAGCAGGTTGGCAGGCCTCTCTGGGGCCAACGTCCTGACTTTC	CAWDFSRLAGLSGANVLTF
TRBV18	TRBJ2-7	-	-	TGTGCCAGCTCACCCGAGGACAGCCTATTCTACGAGCAGTACTTC	CASSPEDSLFYEQYF
TRBV7-9	TRBJ1-6	-	-	TGTGCCAGCAGCTTATCGGGGTCAGACTCACCCCTCCACTTT	CASSLSGSDSPLHF
TRBV6-2/TRBV6-3	TRBJ1-6	-	few	TGTGCCAGCAGTTACATGGGGGCGGGCCCCTATAATTCACCCCTCCACTTT	CASSYMGAGPYNSPLHF
TRBV3-1	TRBJ2-4	-	many	TGTGCCAGCAGCCCACAGCTTTCCGAAAACATTCAGTACTTC	CASSPQLSENIQYF
TRBV19	TRBJ2-1	-	few	TGTGCCAGTATAGGGGTTTACCAGTTCTTC	CASIGVYQFF
TRBV12-3/TRBV12-4	TRBJ2-7	TRBD2	many	TGTGCCACGGGGGGGGGACTCTACGAGCAGTACTTC	CATGGGLYEQYF
TRBV29-1	TRBJ1-2	-	many	TGCAGCGTTGAAGACAGGCAGAGGGGCTATGGCTACACCTTC	CSVEDRQRGYGYTF
TRBV19	TRBJ1-1	-	many	TGTGCCAGTAGTATAGAGGGGAGGGGCACTGAAGCTTTCTTT	CASSIEGRGTEAFF